A single sample is the source of the 10 T cell receptor beta chains below, sequenced in a study of blood T cell repertoires in COVID-19. Profiled with immunoSEQ multiplex PCR; TCRdb holds only in-frame clones, not every one. This table holds around 100,000 clones, about 80% found once. The sequenced material came from peripheral blood. The receptors originated from an older woman with acute or convalescent COVID-19.

The sample holds one count of this clone. The J gene is TRBJ1-2, the V gene TRBV19, with D unclear. Trimming shortened V by 1 base and J by 2 bases, and 11 bases separated the two germline ends. The CDR3 is 15 residues long. CDR1 LNHDA and CDR2 SQIVND come from the germline V gene (reference sequence). CDR3 nucleotide sequence: TGTGCCAGTAGTATAGCTTCGGAGGCCAACTATGGCTACACCTTC. It yields the protein CASSIASEANYGYTF.

This clone was counted only a few times. The V and J genes are TRBV6-2 or TRBV6-3 and TRBJ2-1; D is possibly TRBD2 (7 bases). CDR1 and CDR2 from the germline V gene are MNHEY and SVGEGT. Between the trimmed V and J ends, which lost 6 bases and 8 bases, there was a span of 29 bases. The CDR3 length is 18 residues. CDR3 region: CASSSPGAAGGPVDEQFF. The CDR3 DNA reads as TGTGCCAGCAGCAGCCCCGGGGCCGCCGGGGGGCCGGTGGATGAGCAGTTCTTC.

The genes are TRBV9 and TRBJ1-4, with D tentatively TRBD1 (5 bases). The CDR3 covers 17 residues. The germline V and J ends were trimmed by 1 base and 3 bases, with 16 bases remaining between them. The V gene's germline CDR1 is SGDLS and CDR2 YYNGEE. The CDR3 is CASSVLPGTGANEKLFF. The CDR3 nucleotides read TGTGCCAGCAGCGTACTACCCGGAACAGGAGCTAATGAAAAACTGTTTTTT.

J is TRBJ1-1 and V is TRBV10-2; possibly TRBD1 for D (6 bases). This CDR3 has 14 amino acids. Trimming removed 7 bases from V and 1 base from J, with 13 bases in between. Germline V gene lookup returns CDR1 WSHSY and CDR2 SAAADI. The CDR3 nucleotides read TGCGCCAGCACCCAAAACAGGGAGAACACTGAAGCTTTCTTT. This gives the protein CASTQNRENTEAFF.

This clone appeared once. The chain links TRBV30 to TRBJ1-1; no clear D. The CDR3 contains 13 residues. Trimming left V 4 bases short and J 5 bases short, with 14 bases between. CDR1 is GTSNPN, CDR2 SVGIG, per germline (reference sequence). The CDR3 sequence: CAWIGRQRTEAFF. The DNA of the CDR3 is TGTGCCTGGATCGGCAGACAAAGGACTGAAGCTTTCTTT. Full variable domain (rest looked up from reference TRBV30 and TRBJ1-1): SQTIHQWPATLVQPVGSPLSLECTVEGTSNPNLYWYRQAAGRGLQLLFYSVGIGQISSEVPQNLSASRPQDRQFILSSKKLLLSDSGFYLCAWIGRQRTEAFFGQGTRLTVV.

V usage is TRBV7-3 and J usage is TRBJ2-1; 11 nucleotides match TRBD2. After removal of 5 bases from V and 8 bases from J, the junction contained 5 bases not matched to a gene. The CDR3 totals 14 residues. CDR1 is SGHTA and CDR2 is FQGTGA in the germline V gene. CDR3 protein: CASSPGLAGDEQFF. CDR3 nucleotides: TGTGCCAGCAGCCCTGGACTAGCGGGCGATGAGCAGTTCTTC.

The rearrangement links TRBV7-2 to TRBJ1-1; no reliable D call. The germline CDR1 and CDR2 sequences are SGHTA and FQGNSA. The V and J ends lost 1 base and 8 bases respectively, with 11 bases between them. The CDR3 is made up of 13 amino acids. The CDR3 protein is CASSLVGIGEAFF. The DNA of the CDR3 is TGTGCCAGCAGCTTAGTCGGGATAGGCGAAGCTTTCTTT.

The chain uses TRBV6-4 and TRBJ2-7; the match to TRBD2 covers 7 bases. Germline assignment: CDR1 MRHNA and CDR2 SNTAGT. Trimming cost V 2 bases and J 4 bases; bases outside gene matches: 2. This CDR3 is 13 amino acids long. The CDR3 is CASSDRGGYEQYV. In DNA form, the CDR3 reads TGTGCCAGCAGTGACCGGGGAGGGTACGAGCAGTACGTC.

The chain links TRBV29-1 to TRBJ1-5; possibly TRBD1 for D (6 bases). V was cut by 4 bases and J by 6 bases, with 16 bases left in between. From germline, CDR1 is SQVTM and CDR2 ANQGSEA. This CDR3 spans 14 amino acids. The CDR3 nucleotides read TGCAGCGTTGCCGAGGCAGGGGACGGTCAGCCCCAGCATTTT. This sequence encodes CSVAEAGDGQPQHF.

This clone has more than one count but fewer than ten. The CDR3 coding sequence is TGTGCCAGCAGCCTTAGACTGGAAACCACAGATACGCAGTATTTT. Translation: CASSLRLETTDTQYF. The chain recombines TRBV4-2 with TRBJ2-3; D uncertain. The V end lost 4 bases, the J end lost 2 bases, and 13 bases lay between the germline ends. CDR1 and CDR2 (germline): LGHNA, YNFKEQ. The CDR3 extends over 15 amino acids.